This T cell receptor beta chain was retrieved from a study of blood T cells in healthy people across ages. This clonotype was found many times. Its antigen remains unidentified. Next came a second PCR, run for roughly 7 to 12 cycles, which used a sample-barcoded 5' primer along with a J-beta primer mix. A template-switch adaptor that had 12 random nucleotides put a tag on each cDNA molecule. In TCRdb, the 5' RACE reads were re-called with MiXCR into one record per CDR3 protein. The table shows 600,000 to 650,000 distinct CDR3 sequences, with under 65% occurring only once. Ranging in age from about 6 to 95, the donors were healthy Caucasian individuals from Russia. Findings and limits, study-wide: Expanded clonotype shifts may have been confounded, as the donors had an unknown CMV status.

This TCR derives from a man between 60 and 75 years old in good health. Material for sequencing was blood.

The CDR3 spells CSVQELAQETQYF. CDR3 DNA: TGCAGCGTACAAGAGCTAGCCCAAGAGACCCAGTACTTC. The chain uses TRBV29-1 and TRBJ2-5, with a weak D call TRBD2 (5 bases). V dropped 6 bases and J dropped 1 base, with 12 bases sitting between them. This CDR3 comprises 13 residues. The germline V gene has CDR1 SQVTM and CDR2 ANQGSEA.